A single TCR beta chain is shown here with its context. This sample stems from a study of cytotoxic CD8 clonotypes in ibrutinib-treated CLL. V shed 1 base and J shed 7 bases, with 17 bases lying between them. Germline loops: CDR1 GTSNPN, CDR2 SVGIG (reference sequence). This CDR3 region has 15 residues. Clones were read by immunoSEQ multiplex PCR, and TCRdb kept only the in-frame ones, dropping some. Here the sample spans 45,000 to 65,000 clones, around 78% being singletons. The origin of this receptor is a human donor with chronic lymphocytic leukemia. The chain uses TRBV30 and TRBJ1-5, with a tentative D call TRBD1 (6 bases). The sample consisted of PBMCs, taken after 24 months of ibrutinib treatment. The CDR3: CAWSAERGAGQPQHF. In DNA, the CDR3 is TGTGCCTGGAGTGCCGAGCGGGGGGCTGGCCAGCCCCAGCATTTT.